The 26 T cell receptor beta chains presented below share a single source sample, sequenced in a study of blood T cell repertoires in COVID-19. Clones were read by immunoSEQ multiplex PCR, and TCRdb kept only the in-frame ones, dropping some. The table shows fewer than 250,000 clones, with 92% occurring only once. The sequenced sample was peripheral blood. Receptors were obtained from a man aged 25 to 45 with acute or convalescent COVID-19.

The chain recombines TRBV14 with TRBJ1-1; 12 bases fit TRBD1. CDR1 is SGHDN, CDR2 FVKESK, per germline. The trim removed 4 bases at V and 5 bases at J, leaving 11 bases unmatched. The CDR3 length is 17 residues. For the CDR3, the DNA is TGTGCCAGCAGCCTCGTCCGGGACAGGGGGCTCGGAACTGAAGCTTTCTTT. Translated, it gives CASSLVRDRGLGTEAFF. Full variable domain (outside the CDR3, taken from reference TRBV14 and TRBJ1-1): EAGVTQFPSHSVIEKGQTVTLRCDPISGHDNLYWYRRVMGKEIKFLLHFVKESKQDESGMPNNRFLAERTGGTYSTLKVQPAELEDSGVYFCASSLVRDRGLGTEAFFGQGTRLTVV.

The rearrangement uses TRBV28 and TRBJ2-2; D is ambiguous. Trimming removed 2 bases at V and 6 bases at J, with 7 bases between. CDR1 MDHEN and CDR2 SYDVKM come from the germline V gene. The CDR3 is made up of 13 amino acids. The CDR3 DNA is TGTGCCAGCAGTTTACTAGTCCCCGGGGAGCTGTTTTTT. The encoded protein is CASSLLVPGELFF.

The CDR3 loop is CASSRPIRQGWEGSGNTIYF. CDR3 DNA sequence: TGTGCCAGCAGCCGCCCCATAAGACAGGGATGGGAAGGCTCTGGAAACACCATATATTTT. V is TRBV4-2 and J is TRBJ1-3, with 7 nucleotides matching TRBD1. Unmatched junction bases numbered 18, after V lost 4 bases and J lost 0 bases. Germline V gene sequence: CDR1 LGHNA, CDR2 YNFKEQ. This CDR3 is 20 amino acids long.

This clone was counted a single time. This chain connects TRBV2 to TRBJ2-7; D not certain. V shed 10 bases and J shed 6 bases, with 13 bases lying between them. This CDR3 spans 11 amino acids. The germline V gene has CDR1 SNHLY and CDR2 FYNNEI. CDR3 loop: CATSPYREQYF. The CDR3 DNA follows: TGTGCCACCTCGCCCTATCGCGAGCAGTACTTC.

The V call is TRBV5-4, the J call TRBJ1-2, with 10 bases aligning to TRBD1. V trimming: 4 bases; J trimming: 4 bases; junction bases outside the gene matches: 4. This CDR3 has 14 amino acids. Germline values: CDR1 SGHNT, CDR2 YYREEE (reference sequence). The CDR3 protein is CASSMWTGGYGYTF. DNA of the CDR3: TGTGCCAGCAGCATGTGGACAGGGGGCTATGGCTACACCTTC.

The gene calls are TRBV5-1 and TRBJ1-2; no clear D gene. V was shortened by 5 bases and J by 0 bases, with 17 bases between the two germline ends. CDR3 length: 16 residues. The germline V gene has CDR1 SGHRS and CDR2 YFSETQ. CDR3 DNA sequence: TGCGCCAGCAGAAGCGGCCCCTCTCAGGCTAACTATGGCTACACCTTC. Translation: CASRSGPSQANYGYTF.

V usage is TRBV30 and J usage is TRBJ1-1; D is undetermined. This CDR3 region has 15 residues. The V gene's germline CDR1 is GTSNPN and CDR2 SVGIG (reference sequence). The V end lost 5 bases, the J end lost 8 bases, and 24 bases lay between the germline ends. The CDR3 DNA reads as TGTGCCTGGTCCCACGGGTCGCATACGGTCTTAGAAGCTTTCTTT. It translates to CAWSHGSHTVLEAFF.

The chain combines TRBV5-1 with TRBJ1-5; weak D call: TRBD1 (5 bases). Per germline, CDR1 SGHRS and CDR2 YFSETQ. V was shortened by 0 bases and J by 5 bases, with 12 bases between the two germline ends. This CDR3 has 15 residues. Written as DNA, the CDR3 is TGCGCCAGCAGCTTGGACTCAGGGTCGGATCAGCCCCAGCATTTT. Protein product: CASSLDSGSDQPQHF.

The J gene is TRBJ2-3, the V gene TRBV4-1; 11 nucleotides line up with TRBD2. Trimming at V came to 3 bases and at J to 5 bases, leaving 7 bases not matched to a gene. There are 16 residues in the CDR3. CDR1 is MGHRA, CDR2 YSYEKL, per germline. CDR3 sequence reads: CASSQIAGGRLDTQYF. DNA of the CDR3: TGCGCCAGCAGCCAGATAGCGGGGGGGCGGTTAGATACGCAGTATTTT.

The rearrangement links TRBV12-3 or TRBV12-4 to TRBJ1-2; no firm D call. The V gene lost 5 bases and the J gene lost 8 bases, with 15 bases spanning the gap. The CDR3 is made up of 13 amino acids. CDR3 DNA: TGTGCCAGCAGTCCCCTTATAGAAACGGGCTACACCTTC. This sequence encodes CASSPLIETGYTF.

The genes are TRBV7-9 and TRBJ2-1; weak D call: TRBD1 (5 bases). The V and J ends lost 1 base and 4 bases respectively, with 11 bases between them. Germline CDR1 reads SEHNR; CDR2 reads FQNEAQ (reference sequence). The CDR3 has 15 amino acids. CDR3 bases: TGTGCCAGCAGCTTAGTTGAGACAGTTTACAATGAGCAGTTCTTC. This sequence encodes CASSLVETVYNEQFF. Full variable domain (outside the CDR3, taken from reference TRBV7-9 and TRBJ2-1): DTGVSQNPRHKITKRGQNVTFRCDPISEHNRLYWYRQTLGQGPEFLTYFQNEAQLEKSRLLSDRFSAERPKGSFSTLEIQRTEQGDSAMYLCASSLVETVYNEQFFGPGTRLTVL.

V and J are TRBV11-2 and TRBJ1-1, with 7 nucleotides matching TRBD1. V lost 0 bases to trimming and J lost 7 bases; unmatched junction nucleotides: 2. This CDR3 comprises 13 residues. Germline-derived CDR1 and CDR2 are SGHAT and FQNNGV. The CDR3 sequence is CASSLETGSEAFF. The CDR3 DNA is TGTGCCAGCAGCTTAGAGACAGGGAGTGAAGCTTTCTTT.

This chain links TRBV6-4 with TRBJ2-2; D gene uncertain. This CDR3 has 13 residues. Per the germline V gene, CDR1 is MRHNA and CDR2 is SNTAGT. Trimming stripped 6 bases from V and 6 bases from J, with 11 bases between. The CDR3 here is CASRPEWSGELFF. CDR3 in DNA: TGTGCCAGCAGACCCGAGTGGTCCGGGGAGCTGTTTTTT.

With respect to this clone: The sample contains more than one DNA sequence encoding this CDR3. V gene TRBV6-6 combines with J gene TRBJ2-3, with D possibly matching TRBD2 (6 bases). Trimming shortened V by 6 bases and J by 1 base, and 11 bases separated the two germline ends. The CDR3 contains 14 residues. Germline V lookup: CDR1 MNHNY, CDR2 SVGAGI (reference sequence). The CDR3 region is CASSLLAGTDTQYF. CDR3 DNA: TGTGCCAGCAGCCTACTAGCAGGCACAGATACGCAGTATTTT.

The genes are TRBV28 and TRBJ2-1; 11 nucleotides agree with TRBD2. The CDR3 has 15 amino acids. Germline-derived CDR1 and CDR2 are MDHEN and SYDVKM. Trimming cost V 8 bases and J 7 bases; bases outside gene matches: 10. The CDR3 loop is CASPPLSGGANEQFF. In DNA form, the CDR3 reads TGTGCCAGCCCTCCCCTTAGCGGGGGGGCAAATGAGCAGTTCTTC.

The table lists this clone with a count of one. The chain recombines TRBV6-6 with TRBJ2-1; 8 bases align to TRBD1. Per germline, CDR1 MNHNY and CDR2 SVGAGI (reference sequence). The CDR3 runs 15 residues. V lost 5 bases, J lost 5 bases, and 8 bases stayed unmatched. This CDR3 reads CASSPRTGPNNEQFF. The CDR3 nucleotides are TGTGCCAGCAGTCCCCGGACAGGGCCCAACAATGAGCAGTTCTTC.

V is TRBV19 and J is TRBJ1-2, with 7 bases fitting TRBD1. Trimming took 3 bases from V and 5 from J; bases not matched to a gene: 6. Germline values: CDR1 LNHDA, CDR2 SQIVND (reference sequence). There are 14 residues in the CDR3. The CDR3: CASSIPGQRYGYTF. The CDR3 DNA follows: TGTGCCAGTAGTATCCCGGGACAGAGGTATGGCTACACCTTC.

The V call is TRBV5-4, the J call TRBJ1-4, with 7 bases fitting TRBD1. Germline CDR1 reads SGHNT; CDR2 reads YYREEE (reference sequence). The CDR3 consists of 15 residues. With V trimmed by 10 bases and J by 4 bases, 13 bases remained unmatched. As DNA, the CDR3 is TGTGCCGGGGGCAAAGGGGGACAGCTTAATGAAAAACTGTTTTTT. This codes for CAGGKGGQLNEKLFF.

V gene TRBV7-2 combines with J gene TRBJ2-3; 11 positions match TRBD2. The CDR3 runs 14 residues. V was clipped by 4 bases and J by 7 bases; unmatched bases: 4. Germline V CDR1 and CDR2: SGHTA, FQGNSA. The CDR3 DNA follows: TGTGCCAGCAGCTCAACTAGCGGGGGTAATACGCAGTATTTT. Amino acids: CASSSTSGGNTQYF.

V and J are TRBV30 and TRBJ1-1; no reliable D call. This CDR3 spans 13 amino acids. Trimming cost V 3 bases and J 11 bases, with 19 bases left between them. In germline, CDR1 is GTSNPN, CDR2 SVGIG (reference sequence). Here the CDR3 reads CAWRHPAGDGAFF. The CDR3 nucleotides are TGTGCCTGGAGACACCCTGCCGGGGATGGGGCTTTCTTT. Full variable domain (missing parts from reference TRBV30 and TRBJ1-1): SQTIHQWPATLVQPVGSPLSLECTVEGTSNPNLYWYRQAAGRGLQLLFYSVGIGQISSEVPQNLSASRPQDRQFILSSKKLLLSDSGFYLCAWRHPAGDGAFFGQGTRLTVV.

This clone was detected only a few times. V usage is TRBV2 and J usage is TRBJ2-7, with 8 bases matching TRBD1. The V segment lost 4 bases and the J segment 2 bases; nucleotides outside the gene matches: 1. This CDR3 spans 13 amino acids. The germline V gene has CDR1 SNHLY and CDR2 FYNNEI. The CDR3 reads CASSGQGPYEQYF. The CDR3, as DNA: TGTGCCAGCAGTGGACAGGGGCCCTACGAGCAGTACTTC.

Here the CDR3 DNA reads TGTGCCAGCAGCTTCGGCCTGGCGACTTCCAAAAACATTCAGTACTTC. Translated: CASSFGLATSKNIQYF. The chain carries TRBV11-2 and TRBJ2-4; no reliable D call. The CDR3 spans 16 residues. Trimming removed 3 bases at V and 2 bases at J, with 14 bases between. The germline CDR1 and CDR2 sequences are SGHAT and FQNNGV. The variable domain in full, completed from reference TRBV11-2 and TRBJ2-4, reads EAGVAQSPRYKIIEKRQSVAFWCNPISGHATLYWYQQILGQGPKLLIQFQNNGVVDDSQLPKDRFSAERLKGVDSTLKIQPAKLEDSAVYLCASSFGLATSKNIQYFGAGTRLSVL.

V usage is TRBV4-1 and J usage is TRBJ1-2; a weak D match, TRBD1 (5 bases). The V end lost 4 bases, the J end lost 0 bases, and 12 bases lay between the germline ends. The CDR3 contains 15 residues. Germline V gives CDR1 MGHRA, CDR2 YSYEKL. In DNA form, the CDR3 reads TGCGCCAGCAGCCCCAGGGAACAGTCTAACTATGGCTACACCTTC. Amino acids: CASSPREQSNYGYTF.

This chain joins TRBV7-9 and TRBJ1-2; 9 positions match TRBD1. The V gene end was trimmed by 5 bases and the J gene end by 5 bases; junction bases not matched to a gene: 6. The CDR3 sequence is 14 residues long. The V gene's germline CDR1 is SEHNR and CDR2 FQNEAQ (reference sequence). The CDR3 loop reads CASSLGQGSYGYTF. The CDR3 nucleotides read TGTGCCAGCAGCCTCGGACAGGGGTCTTATGGCTACACCTTC. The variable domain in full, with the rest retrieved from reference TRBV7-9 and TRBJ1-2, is DTGVSQNPRHKITKRGQNVTFRCDPISEHNRLYWYRQTLGQGPEFLTYFQNEAQLEKSRLLSDRFSAERPKGSFSTLEIQRTEQGDSAMYLCASSLGQGSYGYTFGSGTRLTVV.

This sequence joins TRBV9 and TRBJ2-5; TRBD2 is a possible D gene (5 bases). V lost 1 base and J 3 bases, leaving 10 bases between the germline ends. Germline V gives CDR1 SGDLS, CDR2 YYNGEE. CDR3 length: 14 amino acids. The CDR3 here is CASSVSTGKETQYF. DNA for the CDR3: TGTGCCAGCAGCGTATCGACGGGAAAAGAGACCCAGTACTTC.

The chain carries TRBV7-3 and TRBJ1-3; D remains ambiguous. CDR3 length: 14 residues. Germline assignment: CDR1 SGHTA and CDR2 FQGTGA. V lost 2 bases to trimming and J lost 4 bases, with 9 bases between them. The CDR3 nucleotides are TGTGCCAGCAGCTTAGGCAGGTCGGGAAACACCATATATTTT. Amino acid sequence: CASSLGRSGNTIYF. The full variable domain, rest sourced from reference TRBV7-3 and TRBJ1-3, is GAGVSQTPSNKVTEKGKYVELRCDPISGHTALYWYRQSLGQGPEFLIYFQGTGAADDSGLPNDRFFAVRPEGSVSTLKIQRTERGDSAVYLCASSLGRSGNTIYFGEGSWLTVV.